Here is one TCR beta chain with its context. The antigen is not known. CDR3 length: 17 residues. J was trimmed by 1 base and V by 1 base; bases with no gene match: 7. Germline V gene sequence: CDR1 MDHEN, CDR2 SYDVKM. These data come from a study of OX40 agonist ivuxolimab in advanced cancers. Overall study findings and caveats: Clonal expansion by week 6 occurred in CD4+ and CD8+ blood T cells (at 0.1 to 3.0 mg/kg). CD4+ T cells averaged fewer expanded clones than CD8+ T cells.

Some clones are missing from TCRdb's copy, which holds only in-frame ones; the method was immunoSEQ multiplex PCR. This table holds 25,000 to 30,000 clones, around 82% found once. This clonotype was sampled from an adult with an advanced solid tumor such as melanoma, head and neck, liver or kidney cancer. The V and J genes are TRBV28 and TRBJ1-1, with 9 bases identical to TRBD1. The starting material was CD4+ or CD8+ T cells sorted from blood, obtained in a trial of the OX40 agonist ivuxolimab. The CDR3 DNA reads TGTGCCAGCAGTTTATACTACAGGGGGCTAGGGAACACTGAAGCTTTCTTT. It yields the protein CASSLYYRGLGNTEAFF.